This is a list of T cell receptor beta chains from one sample in a study of OX40 agonist ivuxolimab in advanced cancers. Measured with immunoSEQ multiplex PCR; TCRdb has only the in-frame clones, and not every one. Of tens of thousands of clones listed, 75% to 90% are singletons. Here the sequenced sample was CD4+ or CD8+ T cells sorted from blood, taken in a trial of the OX40 agonist ivuxolimab. The source of these receptors is an adult with an advanced solid tumor such as melanoma, head and neck, liver or kidney cancer. Each CDR3 is given with its conserved first and last residue. A D gene is named only where the DNA matches it firmly. For some rows the clone size is stated as once, few or many, or as a class when expanded; others skip it.

D,V,size,J,CDR3,DNA
.,TRBV6-5,.,TRBJ1-6,CASSYSTGARNSPLHF,TGTGCCAGCAGTTACTCGACGGGGGCGCGGAATTCACCCCTCCACTTT
.,TRBV19,once,TRBJ2-5,CASSGTPQETQYF,TGTGCCAGTAGCGGGACCCCGCAAGAGACCCAGTACTTC
.,TRBV27,.,TRBJ1-2,CASSSPGQGDYGYTF,TGTGCCAGCAGTTCCCCGGGACAAGGGGACTATGGCTACACCTTC
.,TRBV28,.,TRBJ2-7,CASNAVPSSYEQYF,TGTGCCAGCAACGCAGTGCCGAGCTCCTACGAGCAGTACTTC
TRBD2,TRBV5-1,.,TRBJ2-2,CASSLYSGDAGELFF,TGCGCCAGCAGCTTGTATAGCGGGGACGCCGGGGAGCTGTTTTTT
.,TRBV10-3,.,TRBJ1-5,CAMTREGNQPQHF,TGTGCCATGACGAGAGAGGGAAATCAGCCCCAGCATTTT
.,TRBV6-1,.,TRBJ2-3,CASSDPVADTQYF,TGTGCCAGCAGTGACCCTGTAGCAGATACGCAGTATTTT
TRBD2,TRBV7-2,once,TRBJ2-1,CASSRRRSGTPDEQFF,TGTGCCAGCAGCCGCCGGAGAAGCGGGACGCCGGATGAGCAGTTCTTC
.,TRBV4-3,.,TRBJ2-1,CASSPLGDNEQFF,TGCGCCAGCAGCCCCCTGGGAGACAATGAGCAGTTCTTC
.,TRBV9,.,TRBJ2-7,CASSVGGSSEQYF,TGTGCCAGCAGCGTAGGAGGTAGCTCCGAGCAGTACTTC
.,TRBV18,.,TRBJ1-4,CASSPSQGGWEKLFF,TGTGCCAGCTCACCGTCACAGGGTGGTTGGGAAAAACTGTTTTTT
.,TRBV5-8,.,TRBJ1-4,CASSHAQTNEKLFF,TGTGCCAGCAGTCACGCGCAAACTAATGAAAAACTGTTTTTT
.,TRBV9,.,TRBJ1-3,CATSDGVSGNTIYF,TGTGCCACCTCCGACGGGGTCTCTGGAAACACCATATATTTT
.,TRBV5-1,.,TRBJ1-1,CASSVDTEAFF,TGCGCCAGCAGTGTTGACACTGAAGCTTTCTTT
TRBD1,TRBV10-3,.,TRBJ2-4,CAISEDRGDKNIQYF,TGTGCCATCAGTGAGGACAGGGGGGACAAAAACATTCAGTACTTC
.,TRBV10-3,.,TRBJ2-7,CAISEGSYEQYF,TGTGCCATCAGTGAGGGGTCCTACGAGCAGTACTTC
.,TRBV19,.,TRBJ2-4,CASSTSRFKNIQYF,TGTGCCAGTAGTACCTCCAGGTTCAAAAACATTCAGTACTTC
.,TRBV5-1,.,TRBJ2-7,CASSLVTGSYEQYF,TGCGCCAGCAGCTTGGTCACGGGTTCCTACGAGCAGTACTTC
TRBD2,TRBV9,.,TRBJ2-5,CASSVSGRWWETQYF,TGTGCCAGCAGCGTGAGCGGGAGGTGGTGGGAGACCCAGTACTTC
TRBD2,TRBV7-2,once,TRBJ2-5,CASSFWASGSKETQYF,TGTGCCAGCAGCTTTTGGGCTAGCGGGAGCAAAGAGACCCAGTACTTC
.,TRBV6-1,.,TRBJ1-2,CASSESDPPHYGYTF,TGTGCCAGCAGTGAATCGGACCCTCCCCACTATGGCTACACCTTC
TRBD2,TRBV7-9,once,TRBJ2-1,CASSLGMGAAGGSYNEQFF,TGTGCCAGCAGCTTAGGGATGGGGGCAGCGGGAGGATCCTACAATGAGCAGTTCTTC
.,TRBV19,.,TRBJ2-1,CASSIPASSYNEQFF,TGTGCCAGTAGTATACCCGCGTCCTCCTACAATGAGCAGTTCTTC
TRBD1,TRBV11-2,.,TRBJ2-3,CASSPGTGGTDTQYF,TGTGCCAGCAGCCCCGGAACAGGGGGAACAGATACGCAGTATTTT
.,TRBV27,.,TRBJ1-4,CASSYTIPNSGEKLFF,TGTGCCAGCAGTTACACTATTCCCAACAGTGGAGAAAAACTGTTTTTT
TRBD1,TRBV5-1,.,TRBJ1-2,CASSLEGQALGYTF,TGCGCCAGCAGCCTGGAAGGACAGGCGCTCGGCTACACCTTC
.,TRBV6-6,.,TRBJ1-2,CASSYGLGKEGYTF,TGTGCCAGCAGTTACGGTCTGGGGAAAGAGGGCTACACCTTC
TRBD1,TRBV7-2,.,TRBJ1-2,CASSPNRAGQGGYTF,TGTGCCAGCAGCCCTAACCGAGCCGGACAGGGGGGCTACACCTTC
TRBD1,TRBV7-9,.,TRBJ1-1,CASSLDRVGDTEAFF,TGTGCCAGCAGCTTGGACAGGGTAGGGGACACTGAAGCTTTCTTT
TRBD2,TRBV6-5,once,TRBJ2-7,CASRTGTSGSLEQYF,TGTGCCAGCAGAACCGGGACTAGCGGGAGCCTCGAGCAGTACTTC
TRBD2,TRBV19,.,TRBJ2-3,CASSIRLTGLGADTQYF,TGTGCCAGTAGTATTAGGCTCACGGGACTAGGGGCAGATACGCAGTATTTT
TRBD1,TRBV19,.,TRBJ1-2,CASSHDRGQGYGYTF,TGTGCCAGTAGTCACGACAGGGGGCAGGGTTATGGCTACACCTTC
.,TRBV9,.,TRBJ2-5,CASSVNVQETQYF,TGTGCCAGCAGCGTAAATGTACAAGAGACCCAGTACTTC
.,TRBV6-1,many,TRBJ1-1,CASRGLGNTEAFF,TGTGCCAGCAGGGGGCTTGGGAACACTGAAGCTTTCTTT
.,TRBV4-2,few,TRBJ2-7,CASSQDEGSSYEQYF,TGTGCCAGCAGCCAAGATGAGGGCAGCTCCTACGAGCAGTACTTC
.,TRBV18,.,TRBJ1-5,CASSPYSPLSNQPQHF,TGTGCCAGCTCACCATACTCCCCTTTGAGCAATCAGCCCCAGCATTTT
.,TRBV2,.,TRBJ2-7,CASRPQREGEQYF,TGTGCCAGCCGGCCGCAGCGAGAAGGGGAGCAGTACTTC
.,TRBV5-4,.,TRBJ1-4,CASSQMTTPGQSNEKLFF,TGTGCCAGCAGCCAAATGACTACCCCGGGACAAAGTAATGAAAAACTGTTTTTT
.,TRBV6-5,.,TRBJ1-2,CASSYSGDGYTF,TGTGCCAGCAGTTACTCGGGGGATGGCTACACCTTC
TRBD1,TRBV28,once,TRBJ1-5,CASRTGTGGSLSQAQHF,TGTGCCAGCAGGACCGGGACAGGGGGCTCCCTAAGTCAAGCCCAGCATTTT
.,TRBV18,.,TRBJ1-6,CASSLTGIYNSPLHF,TGTGCCAGCTCATTGACAGGAATCTATAATTCACCCCTCCACTTT
.,TRBV6-6,.,TRBJ2-3,CASRPQGGLDTQYF,TGTGCCAGCAGACCCCAGGGGGGGTTGGATACGCAGTATTTT
.,TRBV18,.,TRBJ2-3,CASSPLDRSKRDTQYF,TGTGCCAGCTCACCATTGGACAGATCTAAAAGAGATACGCAGTATTTT
.,TRBV30,.,TRBJ2-1,CAWGEGVGNEQFF,TGTGCCTGGGGGGAGGGGGTGGGCAATGAGCAGTTCTTC
TRBD1,TRBV5-1,.,TRBJ2-3,CASTDRGRSDTQYF,TGCGCCAGCACGGACAGGGGGCGTTCAGATACGCAGTATTTT
.,TRBV30,.,TRBJ2-7,CAWSAAPFLFYEQYF,TGTGCCTGGAGTGCCGCTCCCTTTCTGTTCTACGAGCAGTACTTC
.,TRBV4-3,.,TRBJ2-6,CASSQEGTPGANVLTF,TGCGCCAGCAGCCAAGAGGGCACACCTGGGGCCAACGTCCTGACTTTC
.,TRBV6-1,.,TRBJ2-6,CASRLSGANVLTF,TGTGCCAGCAGGCTTTCTGGGGCCAACGTCCTGACTTTC
.,TRBV10-3,.,TRBJ2-7,CAISPEVTKGEQYF,TGTGCCATCAGTCCAGAAGTGACGAAGGGGGAGCAGTACTTC
.,TRBV5-4,.,TRBJ2-3,CASRPGDFADTQYF,TGTGCCAGCAGGCCAGGGGATTTTGCAGATACGCAGTATTTT
.,TRBV30,.,TRBJ1-1,CAWSLTRTEAFF,TGTGCCTGGAGCCTTACAAGGACTGAAGCTTTCTTT
TRBD1,TRBV5-5,.,TRBJ1-5,CASSQQGAGQPQHF,TGTGCCAGCAGCCAACAGGGGGCCGGGCAGCCCCAGCATTTT
TRBD1,TRBV7-3,.,TRBJ2-7,CASSLGTGATYEQYF,TGTGCCAGCAGCCTCGGGACAGGGGCAACCTACGAGCAGTACTTC